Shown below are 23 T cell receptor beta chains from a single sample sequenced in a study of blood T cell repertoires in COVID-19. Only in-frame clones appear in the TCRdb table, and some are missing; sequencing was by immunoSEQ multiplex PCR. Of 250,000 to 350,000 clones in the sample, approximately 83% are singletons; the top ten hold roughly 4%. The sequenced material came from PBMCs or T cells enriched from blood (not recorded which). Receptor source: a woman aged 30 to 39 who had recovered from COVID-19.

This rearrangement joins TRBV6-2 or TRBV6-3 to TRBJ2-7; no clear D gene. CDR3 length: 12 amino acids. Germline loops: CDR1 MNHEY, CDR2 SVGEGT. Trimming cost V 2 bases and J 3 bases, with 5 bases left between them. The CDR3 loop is CASSYTGYEQYF. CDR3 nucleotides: TGTGCCAGCAGTTACACCGGCTACGAGCAGTACTTC.

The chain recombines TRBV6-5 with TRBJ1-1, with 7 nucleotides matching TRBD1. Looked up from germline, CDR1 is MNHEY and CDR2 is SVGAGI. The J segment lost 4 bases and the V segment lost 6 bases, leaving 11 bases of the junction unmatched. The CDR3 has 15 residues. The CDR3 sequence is CASRSTDQGVTEAFF. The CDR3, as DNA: TGTGCCAGCAGAAGTACAGATCAGGGGGTCACTGAAGCTTTCTTT.

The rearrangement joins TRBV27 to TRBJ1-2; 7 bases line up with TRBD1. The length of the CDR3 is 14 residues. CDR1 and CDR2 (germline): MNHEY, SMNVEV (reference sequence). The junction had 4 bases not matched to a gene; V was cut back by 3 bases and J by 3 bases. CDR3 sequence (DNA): TGTGCCAGCAGTTTTGGCAGGGGGTACTATGGCTACACCTTC. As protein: CASSFGRGYYGYTF.

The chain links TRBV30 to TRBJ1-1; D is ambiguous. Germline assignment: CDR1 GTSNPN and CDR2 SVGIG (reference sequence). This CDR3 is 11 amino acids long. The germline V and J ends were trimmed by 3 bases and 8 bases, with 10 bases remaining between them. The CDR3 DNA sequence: TGTGCCTGGAGATTTGGAGGCGAAGCTTTCTTT. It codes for CAWRFGGEAFF.

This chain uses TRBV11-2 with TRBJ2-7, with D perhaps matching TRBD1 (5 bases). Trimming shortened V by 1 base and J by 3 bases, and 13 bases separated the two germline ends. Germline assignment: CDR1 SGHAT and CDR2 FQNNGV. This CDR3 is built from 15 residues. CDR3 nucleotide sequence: TGTGCCAGCAGCTTAGTGGCAGGGAAACACTACGAGCAGTACTTC. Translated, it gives CASSLVAGKHYEQYF.

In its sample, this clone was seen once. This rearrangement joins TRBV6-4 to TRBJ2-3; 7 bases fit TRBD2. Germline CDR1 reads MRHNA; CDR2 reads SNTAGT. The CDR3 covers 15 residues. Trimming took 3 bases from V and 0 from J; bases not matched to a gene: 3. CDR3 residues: CASSDRGDSTDTQYF. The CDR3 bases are TGTGCCAGCAGTGATCGGGGGGATAGCACAGATACGCAGTATTTT.

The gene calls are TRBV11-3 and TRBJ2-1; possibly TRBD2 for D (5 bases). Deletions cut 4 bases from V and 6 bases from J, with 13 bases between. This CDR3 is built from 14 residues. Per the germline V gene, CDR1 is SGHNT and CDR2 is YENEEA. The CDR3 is CASSSGSRPNEQFF. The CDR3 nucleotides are TGTGCCAGCAGCTCGGGGAGCAGGCCCAATGAGCAGTTCTTC.

As DNA, the CDR3 is TGTGCCAGCACCATTCCGGGACAGGGGGGGTTGGCAGATACGCAGTATTTT. It encodes CASTIPGQGGLADTQYF. The J gene is TRBJ2-3, the V gene TRBV28; 11 bases map to TRBD1. Germline values: CDR1 MDHEN, CDR2 SYDVKM. Losses at the gene ends were 7 bases for V and 4 bases for J; bases not matched to a gene: 13. The CDR3 is 17 amino acids.

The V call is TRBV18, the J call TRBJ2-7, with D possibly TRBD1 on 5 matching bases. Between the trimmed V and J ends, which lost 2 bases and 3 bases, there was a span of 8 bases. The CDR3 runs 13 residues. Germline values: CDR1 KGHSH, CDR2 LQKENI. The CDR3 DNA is TGTGCCAGCTCACCAGGGGCACTCTACGAGCAGTACTTC. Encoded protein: CASSPGALYEQYF.

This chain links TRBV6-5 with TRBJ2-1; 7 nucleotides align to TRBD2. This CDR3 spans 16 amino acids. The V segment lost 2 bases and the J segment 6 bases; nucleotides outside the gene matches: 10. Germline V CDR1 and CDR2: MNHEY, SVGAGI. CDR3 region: CASSYPTPGGSNEQFF. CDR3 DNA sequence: TGTGCCAGCAGTTACCCCACCCCCGGGGGGAGCAATGAGCAGTTCTTC.

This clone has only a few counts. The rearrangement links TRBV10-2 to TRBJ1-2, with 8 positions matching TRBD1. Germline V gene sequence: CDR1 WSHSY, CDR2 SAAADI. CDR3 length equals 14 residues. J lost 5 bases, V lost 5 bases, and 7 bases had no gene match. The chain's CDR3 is CASSLQTGEYGYTF. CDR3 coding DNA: TGCGCCAGCAGTCTCCAGACAGGGGAATATGGCTACACCTTC.

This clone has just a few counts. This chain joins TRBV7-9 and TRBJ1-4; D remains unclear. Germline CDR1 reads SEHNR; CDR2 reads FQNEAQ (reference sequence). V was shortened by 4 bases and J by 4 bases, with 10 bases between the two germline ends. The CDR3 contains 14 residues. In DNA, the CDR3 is TGTGCCAGCAGCTCGGCGGCGGATAATGAAAAACTGTTTTTT. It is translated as CASSSAADNEKLFF.

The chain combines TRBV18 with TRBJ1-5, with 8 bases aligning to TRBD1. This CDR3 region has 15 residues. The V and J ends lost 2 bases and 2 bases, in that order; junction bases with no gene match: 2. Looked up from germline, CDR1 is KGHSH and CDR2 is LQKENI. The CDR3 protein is CASSPSGGGNQPQHF. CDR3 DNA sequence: TGTGCCAGCTCACCATCAGGGGGCGGCAATCAGCCCCAGCATTTT.

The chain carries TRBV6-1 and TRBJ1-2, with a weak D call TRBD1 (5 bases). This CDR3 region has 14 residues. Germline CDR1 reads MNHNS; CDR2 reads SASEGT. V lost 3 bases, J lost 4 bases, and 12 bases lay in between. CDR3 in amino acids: CASSEWGGRYGYTF. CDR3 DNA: TGTGCCAGCAGTGAGTGGGGCGGCCGCTATGGCTACACCTTC.

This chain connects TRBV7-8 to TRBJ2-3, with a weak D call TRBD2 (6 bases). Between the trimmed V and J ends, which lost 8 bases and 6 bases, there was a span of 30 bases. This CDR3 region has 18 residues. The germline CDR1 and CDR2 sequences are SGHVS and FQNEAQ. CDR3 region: CASALRRVGTTRGDTQYF. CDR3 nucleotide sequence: TGTGCCAGCGCCCTACGCCGGGTGGGAACTACACGGGGGGATACGCAGTATTTT.

The CDR3 loop reads CASSYSDRATSEAFF. The CDR3 DNA reads as TGTGCCAGCAGTTACTCGGACAGGGCGACGTCTGAAGCTTTCTTT. The genes are TRBV6-5 and TRBJ1-1; 8 bases align to TRBD1. The CDR3 loop spans 15 amino acids. J gave up 6 bases and V 0 bases, and 6 bases lay outside the gene matches. Looked up from germline, CDR1 is MNHEY and CDR2 is SVGAGI.

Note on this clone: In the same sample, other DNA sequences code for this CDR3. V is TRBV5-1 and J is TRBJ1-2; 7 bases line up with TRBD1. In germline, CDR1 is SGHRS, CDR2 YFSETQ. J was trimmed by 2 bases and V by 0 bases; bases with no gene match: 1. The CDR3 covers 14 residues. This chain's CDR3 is CASSLGDSNYGYTF. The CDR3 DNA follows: TGCGCCAGCAGCTTGGGGGACAGCAACTATGGCTACACCTTC.

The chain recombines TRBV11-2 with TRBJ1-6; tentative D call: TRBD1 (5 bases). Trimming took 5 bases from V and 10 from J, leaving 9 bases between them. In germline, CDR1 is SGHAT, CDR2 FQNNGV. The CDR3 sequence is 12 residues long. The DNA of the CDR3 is TGTGCCAGCAGCCCCCGGGGGTCACCCCTCCACTTT. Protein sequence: CASSPRGSPLHF.

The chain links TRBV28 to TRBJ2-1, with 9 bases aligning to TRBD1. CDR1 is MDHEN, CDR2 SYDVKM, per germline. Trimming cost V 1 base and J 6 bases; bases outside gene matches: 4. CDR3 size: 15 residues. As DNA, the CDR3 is TGTGCCAGCAGTTTATTTGGGACAGGGTCCAATGAGCAGTTCTTC. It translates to CASSLFGTGSNEQFF.

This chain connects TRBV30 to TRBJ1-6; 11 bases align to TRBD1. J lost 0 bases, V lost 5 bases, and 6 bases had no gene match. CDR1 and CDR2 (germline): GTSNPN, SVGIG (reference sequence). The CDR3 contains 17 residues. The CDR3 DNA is TGTGCCTGGCAGGGACAGGGGGTTAACTCCTATAATTCACCCCTCCACTTT. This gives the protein CAWQGQGVNSYNSPLHF.

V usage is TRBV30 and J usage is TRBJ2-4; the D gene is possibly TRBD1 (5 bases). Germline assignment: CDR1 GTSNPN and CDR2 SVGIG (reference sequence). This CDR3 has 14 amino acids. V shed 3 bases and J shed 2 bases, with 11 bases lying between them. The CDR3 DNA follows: TGTGCCTGGAGGGGGCTGGGGACCAAAAACATTCAGTACTTC. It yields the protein CAWRGLGTKNIQYF.

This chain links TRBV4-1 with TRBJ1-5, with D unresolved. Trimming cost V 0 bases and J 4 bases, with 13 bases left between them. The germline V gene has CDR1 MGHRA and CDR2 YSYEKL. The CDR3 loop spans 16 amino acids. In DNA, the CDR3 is TGCGCCAGCAGCCAAGAGGCGGCGAAGACGAATCAGCCCCAGCATTTT. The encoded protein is CASSQEAAKTNQPQHF.

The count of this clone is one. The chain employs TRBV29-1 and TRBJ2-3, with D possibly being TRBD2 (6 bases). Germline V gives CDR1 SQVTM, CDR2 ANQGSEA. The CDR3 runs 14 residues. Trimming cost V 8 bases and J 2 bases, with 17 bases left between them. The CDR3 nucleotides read TGCAGCACTAGACCGGGACTTACCACAGATACGCAGTATTTT. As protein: CSTRPGLTTDTQYF.